The clone carrying this T cell receptor beta chain was recorded a few times. The antigen is not known. Unique molecular identifiers tagged every individual TCR cDNA molecule. TCRdb re-called the 5' RACE reads through MiXCR, storing one row per CDR3 protein. This sample has about 16,000 distinct CDR3 sequences, with approximately 6.2% found just once. Time point defined: sample taken at primary tumor resection. There were 65 or so donors, all of them untreated patients with early-stage non-small cell lung cancer. Tumor, nontumor lung or frozen PBMC supplied whole RNA, sequenced without sorting. This entry comes from a study of spatial heterogeneity in lung cancer. As for the study in general: Within raw reads, each unique TCR and UMI combination appeared on average more than ten times. Study-level points and caveats: Intratumoral expanded alpha and beta TCR counts were found to track tumor mutation counts.

This receptor was taken from a female donor with early-stage non-small cell lung cancer. The sequencing used lung tumor tissue, collected at surgery.

CDR3 loop: CASSLTGGAGNIQYF. In DNA form, the CDR3 reads TGTGCCAGCAGCCTGACCGGGGGGGCAGGGAACATTCAGTACTTC. The rearrangement uses TRBV7-9 and TRBJ2-4; 8 bases map to TRBD2. This CDR3 is built from 15 residues. Germline values: CDR1 SEHNR, CDR2 FQNEAQ (reference sequence). V dropped 5 bases and J dropped 7; count of bases not matched to a gene: 10.